These 23 T cell receptor beta chains share one sample of origin, sequenced in a study of blood T cell repertoires in COVID-19. Method: immunoSEQ multiplex PCR; TCRdb's copy keeps in-frame clones and lacks some. The sample includes under 250,000 clones, approximately 90% of them seen just once. Sequenced sample: peripheral blood. Receptor source: a woman aged 35 to 49 with acute or convalescent COVID-19.

This rearrangement joins TRBV12-3 or TRBV12-4 to TRBJ2-3, with unresolved D. Trimming took 5 bases from V and 6 from J, leaving 12 bases between them. There are 13 residues in the CDR3. CDR3 sequence: CASSLYSRDTQYF. CDR3 nucleotide sequence: TGTGCCAGCAGTCTATACTCCCGGGATACGCAGTATTTT.

V usage is TRBV6-6 and J usage is TRBJ1-2; no clear D. The germline V and J ends were trimmed by 5 bases and 3 bases, with 10 bases remaining between them. The length of the CDR3 is 13 residues. CDR1 and CDR2 (germline): MNHNY, SVGAGI (reference sequence). Here the CDR3 DNA reads TGTGCCAGCAGTGGAGGGTTCGACTATGGCTACACCTTC. Translated, it gives CASSGGFDYGYTF.

The V call is TRBV14, the J call TRBJ1-6, with D unclear. Trimming cost V 1 base and J 9 bases, with 7 bases left between them. CDR1 is SGHDN, CDR2 FVKESK, per germline. The CDR3 is 13 amino acids. The DNA of the CDR3 is TGTGCCAGCAGCCAAGGGGCATTTTCACCCCTCCACTTT. Its protein product is CASSQGAFSPLHF.

The chain is built from TRBV3-1 (or the pseudogene TRBV3-2) and TRBJ2-3, with TRBD2 as a possible D gene (6 bases). The CDR3 has 17 residues. CDR1 and CDR2 (germline): LGHDT, YNNKEL (reference sequence). The V end was cut by 2 bases, the J end by 7 bases, with 22 bases between. This CDR3 reads CASSQSGGGPKVNTQYF. DNA of the CDR3: TGTGCCAGCAGCCAATCAGGTGGAGGGCCTAAGGTAAATACGCAGTATTTT.

The J gene is TRBJ2-1, the V gene TRBV24-1, with D tentatively TRBD2 (6 bases). V lost 3 bases to trimming and J lost 8 bases, with 10 bases between them. The CDR3 has 13 residues. Germline CDR1 is KGHDR and CDR2 is SFDVKD. The CDR3 DNA reads TGTGCCACCAGTGATGGGACTGAGGATGAGCAGTTCTTC. This sequence encodes CATSDGTEDEQFF.

The count of this clone is one. The genes are TRBV5-6 and TRBJ1-1; D uncertain. Deletions cut 4 bases from V and 1 base from J, with 14 bases between. CDR3 length: 15 residues. The germline gives CDR1 SGHDT, CDR2 YYEEEE. The CDR3 here is CASSPAPTGNTEAFF. In DNA form, the CDR3 reads TGTGCCAGCAGCCCCGCTCCCACGGGGAACACTGAAGCTTTCTTT.

The rearrangement uses TRBV5-1 and TRBJ2-5; D is possibly TRBD2 (5 bases). Germline V gene data show CDR1 as SGHRS and CDR2 as YFSETQ. V dropped 0 bases and J dropped 5 bases, with 14 bases sitting between them. The CDR3 runs to 15 residues. The CDR3: CASSLGEGNVETQYF. The DNA of the CDR3 is TGCGCCAGCAGCTTGGGTGAGGGAAACGTGGAGACCCAGTACTTC.

This chain connects TRBV18 to TRBJ2-3; D is perhaps TRBD1 (6 bases). With 8 bases removed from V and 0 bases from J, the gap between germline ends came to 15 bases. There are 15 residues in the CDR3. The germline CDR1 and CDR2 sequences are KGHSH and LQKENI. The DNA for the CDR3 is TGTGCCAGCACCAACAGGGCCCCTAGCACAGATACGCAGTATTTT. Amino acid sequence: CASTNRAPSTDTQYF.

This chain connects TRBV10-3 to TRBJ2-3; TRBD1 aligns across 9 bases. The CDR3 length is 15 residues. V shed 4 bases, J shed 6 bases, and the junction held 8 bases outside the gene matches. Germline V gene data show CDR1 as ENHRY and CDR2 as SYGVKD. CDR3 amino acids: CAISGTGAPRDTQYF. Here the CDR3 DNA reads TGTGCCATCAGTGGGACAGGGGCCCCGCGGGATACGCAGTATTTT.

J is TRBJ2-7 and V is TRBV4-1, with D tentatively TRBD1 (5 bases). V shed 4 bases and J shed 7 bases, with 14 bases lying between them. Germline loops: CDR1 MGHRA, CDR2 YSYEKL. The CDR3 has 13 residues. This CDR3 is CASSPHQGSEQYV. The DNA for the CDR3 is TGCGCCAGCAGCCCACACCAGGGAAGTGAGCAGTACGTC.

This clone was seen a handful of times. V usage is TRBV5-1 and J usage is TRBJ2-2; 8 bases are a match to TRBD1. V lost 5 bases and J lost 6; bases outside the gene matches: 12. This CDR3 is built from 16 residues. The germline CDR1 and CDR2 sequences are SGHRS and YFSETQ. The CDR3 region has the DNA TGCGCCAGCAGTCCCGGACAGGGTGGCGGATCCGGGGAGCTGTTTTTT. It codes for CASSPGQGGGSGELFF. The whole variable domain, filled in from reference TRBV5-1 and TRBJ2-2, reads KAGVTQTPRYLIKTRGQQVTLSCSPISGHRSVSWYQQTPGQGLQFLFEYFSETQRNKGNFPGRFSGRQFSNSRSEMNVSTLELGDSALYLCASSPGQGGGSGELFFGEGSRLTVL.

The chain couples TRBV29-1 to TRBJ2-3; D possibly corresponds to TRBD1 (5 bases). V gave up 5 bases and J gave up 2 bases, with 11 bases separating them. This CDR3 is 13 amino acids long. The germline CDR1 and CDR2 sequences are SQVTM and ANQGSEA. CDR3 sequence: CSVRGGFTDTQYF. CDR3 DNA sequence: TGCAGCGTTAGGGGTGGATTCACAGATACGCAGTATTTT.

The chain links TRBV19 to TRBJ2-6; weak D call: TRBD1 (6 bases). Germline V gene data show CDR1 as LNHDA and CDR2 as SQIVND (reference sequence). The V end was cut by 7 bases, the J end by 4 bases, with 20 bases between. The CDR3 is 17 amino acids. Here the CDR3 DNA reads TGTGCCAGTACCCTCCGGGCAGGGGAAGCCGGGGCCAACGTCCTGACTTTC. Residues: CASTLRAGEAGANVLTF.

The chain has TRBV5-1 and TRBJ2-1, with a possible D match to TRBD1 (6 bases). From germline, CDR1 is SGHRS and CDR2 YFSETQ. Trimming stripped 5 bases from V and 9 bases from J, with 24 bases between. This CDR3 is built from 16 residues. The CDR3 loop reads CASRGALAGRPGEQFF. CDR3 nucleotides: TGCGCCAGCAGGGGGGCATTGGCCGGAAGACCCGGTGAGCAGTTCTTC. Full variable domain (missing parts from reference TRBV5-1 and TRBJ2-1): KAGVTQTPRYLIKTRGQQVTLSCSPISGHRSVSWYQQTPGQGLQFLFEYFSETQRNKGNFPGRFSGRQFSNSRSEMNVSTLELGDSALYLCASRGALAGRPGEQFFGPGTRLTVL.

The DNA for the CDR3 is TGTGCCAGCAGCTTCGTAGGGGTAGGTAGCAATCAGCCCCAGCATTTT. Translating gives CASSFVGVGSNQPQHF. The chain uses TRBV7-9 and TRBJ1-5, with D perhaps matching TRBD1 (5 bases). There are 16 residues in the CDR3. Trimming stripped 3 bases from V and 0 bases from J, with 12 bases between. CDR1 and CDR2 (germline): SEHNR, FQNEAQ (reference sequence). The full variable domain, in which reference TRBV7-9 and TRBJ1-5 provide the parts outside the CDR3, is DTGVSQNPRHKITKRGQNVTFRCDPISEHNRLYWYRQTLGQGPEFLTYFQNEAQLEKSRLLSDRFSAERPKGSFSTLEIQRTEQGDSAMYLCASSFVGVGSNQPQHFGDGTRLSIL.

About this clone itself: This specimen includes other DNA sequences encoding the same CDR3. J is TRBJ1-2 and V is TRBV19; 11 bases match TRBD1. Germline CDR1 LNHDA, CDR2 SQIVND (reference sequence). The length of the CDR3 is 17 residues. The trim removed 3 bases at V and 5 bases at J, leaving 11 bases unmatched. CDR3 in DNA: TGTGCCAGTAGTATCGGACAGGGGGCCGTACGGAATTATGGCTACACCTTC. Its protein product is CASSIGQGAVRNYGYTF.

This clone was found once. The chain carries TRBV5-5 and TRBJ2-4, with 8 nucleotides matching TRBD1. Losses at the gene ends were 6 bases for V and 9 bases for J; bases not matched to a gene: 2. Germline V lookup: CDR1 SGHKS, CDR2 YYEKEE (reference sequence). The CDR3 length is 11 residues. CDR3: CASTGGVIQYF. The CDR3 nucleotides read TGTGCCAGCACAGGGGGCGTCATTCAGTACTTC.

A remark on this clone: The sample holds other DNA sequences that translate to the same CDR3. The chain has TRBV27 and TRBJ1-5; possible D gene TRBD1, 5 bases. CDR1 MNHEY and CDR2 SMNVEV come from the germline V gene (reference sequence). CDR3 length equals 13 residues. Trimming removed 2 bases at V and 7 bases at J, with 9 bases between. The CDR3 region has the DNA TGTGCCAGCAGTTTAGGGCGGGGCCAGCCCCAGCATTTT. Protein: CASSLGRGQPQHF.

The chain uses TRBV12-5 and TRBJ2-5; tentative D call: TRBD2 (5 bases). This CDR3 region has 16 residues. CDR1 LGHNT and CDR2 FRNRAP come from the germline V gene. Trimming took off 3 bases at V and 7 bases at J, with 21 bases between the two ends. The CDR3 region has the DNA TGTGCTAGTGGTTTTGGGCGGGCCCCTCCGTCGGGGACCCAGTACTTC. It yields the protein CASGFGRAPPSGTQYF.

This chain uses TRBV19 with TRBJ1-5; a possible D gene is TRBD1 (5 bases). Germline V lookup: CDR1 LNHDA, CDR2 SQIVND (reference sequence). This CDR3 region has 15 residues. V gave up 5 bases and J gave up 4 bases, with 15 bases separating them. The CDR3 sequence is CASSLWARANQPQHF. CDR3 DNA sequence: TGTGCCAGTAGTCTATGGGCCAGGGCAAATCAGCCCCAGCATTTT.

This clone has a single count. This chain links TRBV12-5 with TRBJ2-1, with TRBD1 matching 7 bases. This CDR3 has 14 residues. Per the germline V gene, CDR1 is LGHNT and CDR2 is FRNRAP. Trimming took 6 bases from V and 6 from J; bases not matched to a gene: 8. CDR3 DNA sequence: TGTGCTAGTGGCGGGACAGTCCAGGGCAATGAGCAGTTCTTC. Translated, it gives CASGGTVQGNEQFF. Full variable domain (remainder filled in from reference TRBV12-5 and TRBJ2-1): DARVTQTPRHKVTEMGQEVTMRCQPILGHNTVFWYRQTMMQGLELLAYFRNRAPLDDSGMPKDRFSAEMPDATLATLKIQPSEPRDSAVYFCASGGTVQGNEQFFGPGTRLTVL.

The chain employs TRBV7-2 and TRBJ2-3, with 8 bases that match TRBD1. The germline CDR1 and CDR2 sequences are SGHTA and FQGNSA. The CDR3 consists of 15 residues. The trim removed 5 bases at V and 0 bases at J, leaving 4 bases unmatched. This CDR3 reads CASSPQGVSTDTQYF. DNA for the CDR3: TGTGCCAGCAGCCCACAGGGGGTAAGCACAGATACGCAGTATTTT.

V and J are TRBV6-5 and TRBJ2-7; a possible D gene is TRBD2 (7 bases). V lost 7 bases and J 3 bases, leaving 13 bases between the germline ends. There are 13 residues in the CDR3. The germline V gene has CDR1 MNHEY and CDR2 SVGAGI. CDR3 DNA: TGTGCCAGCACGAGGGGGGGAGGCTACGAGCAGTACGTC. Its translation: CASTRGGGYEQYV.